The 28 T cell receptor beta chains listed next were all sequenced from one sample in a study of blood T cell repertoires in COVID-19 (TCRdb year 2020). The method behind the library was the immunoSEQ multiplex PCR assay. Not all clones reach the TCRdb copy of this immuneACCESS table, which keeps in-frame sequences only. Checked studies attribute under half of the gap to unresolved V genes and leave the rest unexplained. Present in this sample are approximately 150,000 clones, around 87% of which were seen just once. 2% to 3% of the sample lies in the top ten. The sequenced sample consisted of peripheral blood. The receptors here all came from a woman aged 80 or over with COVID-19, enrolled during active disease.

V is TRBV6-2 or TRBV6-3 and J is TRBJ1-1; D uncertain. The CDR3 extends over 14 amino acids. V shed 0 bases and J shed 2 bases, with 7 bases lying between them. The V gene's germline CDR1 is MNHEY and CDR2 SVGEGT. CDR3 amino acids: CASSYSGVNTEAFF. CDR3 sequence (DNA): TGTGCCAGCAGTTACTCGGGAGTAAACACTGAAGCTTTCTTT.

The gene calls are TRBV18 and TRBJ2-1; 8 bases are shared with TRBD2. There are 14 residues in the CDR3. The germline gives CDR1 KGHSH, CDR2 LQKENI. The junction had 4 bases not matched to a gene; V was cut back by 5 bases and J by 4 bases. The CDR3 reads CASSFSGGYNEQFF. CDR3 DNA sequence: TGTGCCAGCTCATTTTCGGGAGGGTACAATGAGCAGTTCTTC.

In this sample, this clone turned up once. The rearrangement uses TRBV9 and TRBJ2-3; no definite D call. Germline V gene data show CDR1 as SGDLS and CDR2 as YYNGEE. The CDR3 is made up of 16 amino acids. Trimming took off 3 bases at V and 0 bases at J, with 14 bases between the two ends. For the CDR3, the DNA is TGTGCCAGCAGCGCCCGTCACAGCACTAGCACAGATACGCAGTATTTT. Protein: CASSARHSTSTDTQYF. The full variable domain, with the rest looked up from reference TRBV9 and TRBJ2-3, is DSGVTQTPKHLITATGQRVTLRCSPRSGDLSVYWYQQSLDQGLQFLIQYYNGEERAKGNILERFSAQQFPDLHSELNLSSLELGDSALYFCASSARHSTSTDTQYFGPGTRLTVL.

The chain carries TRBV27 and TRBJ2-7; 8 bases fit TRBD1. Trimming removed 4 bases from V and 1 base from J; junction bases left unmatched: 0. Germline V gene lookup returns CDR1 MNHEY and CDR2 SMNVEV (reference sequence). The CDR3 has 13 residues. CDR3 nucleotides: TGTGCCAGCAGTTGGGACAGGTCCTACGAGCAGTACTTC. Residues: CASSWDRSYEQYF.

V is TRBV7-2 and J is TRBJ2-7; TRBD1 aligns across 9 bases. Germline V gene lookup returns CDR1 SGHTA and CDR2 FQGNSA. The CDR3 has 14 residues. After removal of 5 bases from V and 7 bases from J, the junction contained 9 bases not matched to a gene. The CDR3 bases are TGTGCCAGCAGCCCCGGGACAGGGCGGGTAGAGCAGTACTTC. Its translation: CASSPGTGRVEQYF.

This clone is a singleton in its sample. The chain is built from TRBV5-5 and TRBJ1-2; TRBD1 matches at 7 bases. This CDR3 has 15 amino acids. The V segment lost 4 bases and the J segment 0 bases; nucleotides outside the gene matches: 6. CDR1 is SGHKS and CDR2 is YYEKEE in the germline V gene (reference sequence). The CDR3 is CASSPGQHANYGYTF. The CDR3 DNA follows: TGTGCCAGCAGCCCGGGACAGCACGCTAACTATGGCTACACCTTC.

The chain couples TRBV10-3 to TRBJ1-5; weak D call: TRBD1 (6 bases). Germline assignment: CDR1 ENHRY and CDR2 SYGVKD. The CDR3 is 14 amino acids. V shed 3 bases and J shed 0 bases, with 6 bases lying between them. The CDR3 here is CAISEGGSNQPQHF. The CDR3 DNA sequence: TGTGCCATCAGTGAAGGGGGTAGCAATCAGCCCCAGCATTTT.

The chain recombines TRBV6-1 with TRBJ1-3, with a tentative D call TRBD1 (5 bases). V was cut by 3 bases and J by 4 bases, with 13 bases left in between. The CDR3 is 15 residues long. Germline V gene sequence: CDR1 MNHNS, CDR2 SASEGT. CDR3 sequence: CASSDLGHSGNTIYF. For the CDR3, the DNA is TGTGCCAGCAGTGATCTGGGGCATTCCGGAAACACCATATATTTT.

J is TRBJ1-1 and V is TRBV19; a possible D gene is TRBD1 (6 bases). Trimming pared 10 bases from V and 1 base from J, leaving 13 bases between. Germline V gene sequence: CDR1 LNHDA, CDR2 SQIVND (reference sequence). The CDR3 covers 13 residues. The CDR3 DNA reads TGTGCCACTAAACCACAGGGGAACACTGAAGCTTTCTTT. As protein: CATKPQGNTEAFF.

The chain joins TRBV13 to TRBJ2-1, with 11 nucleotides matching TRBD2. CDR3 length: 16 amino acids. Germline assignment: CDR1 PRHDT and CDR2 FYEKMQ (reference sequence). J gave up 9 bases and V 4 bases, and 11 bases lay outside the gene matches. The CDR3 reads CASSSRWLAGGSEQFF. The CDR3 region has the DNA TGTGCCAGCAGCTCAAGGTGGCTAGCGGGAGGCAGTGAGCAGTTCTTC. The whole variable domain, filled in from reference TRBV13 and TRBJ2-1, reads AAGVIQSPRHLIKEKRETATLKCYPIPRHDTVYWYQQGPGQDPQFLISFYEKMQSDKGSIPDRFSAQQFSDYHSELNMSSLELGDSALYFCASSSRWLAGGSEQFFGPGTRLTVL.

This clone occurred a few times. In nucleotides, the CDR3 is TGTGCCAGCAGTTTCCAAACAGGGAATCAGCCCCAGCATTTT. Protein sequence: CASSFQTGNQPQHF. The V call is TRBV28, the J call TRBJ1-5; D possibly corresponds to TRBD1 (6 bases). Germline CDR1 MDHEN, CDR2 SYDVKM. V lost 3 bases to trimming and J lost 4 bases, with 10 bases between them. The CDR3 is 14 amino acids.

In its sample, this clone was seen a few times. The chain recombines TRBV10-3 with TRBJ1-2, with TRBD1 matching over 10 bases. Germline V gene lookup returns CDR1 ENHRY and CDR2 SYGVKD. This CDR3 contains 14 residues. V shed 4 bases, J shed 3 bases, and the junction held 2 bases outside the gene matches. The DNA of the CDR3 is TGTGCCATCAGTGTGGGGACAGGGGACTATGGCTACACCTTC. This encodes CAISVGTGDYGYTF.

The gene calls are TRBV9 and TRBJ2-7; D is perhaps TRBD2 (5 bases). The V end lost 4 bases, the J end lost 3 bases, and 14 bases lay between the germline ends. Germline CDR1 SGDLS, CDR2 YYNGEE. The CDR3 runs to 14 residues. The CDR3, as DNA: TGTGCCAGCAGCCGGGATGCGGAATACTACGAGCAGTACTTC. It translates to CASSRDAEYYEQYF.

This chain links TRBV28 with TRBJ1-2, with 12 bases fitting TRBD1. The junction had 9 bases not matched to a gene; V was cut back by 4 bases and J by 0 bases. The CDR3 has 18 residues. Germline V gene data show CDR1 as MDHEN and CDR2 as SYDVKM. The CDR3, as DNA: TGTGCCAGCAGTTCGGGACAGGGGGCCCTGGGGCCTAACTATGGCTACACCTTC. It translates to CASSSGQGALGPNYGYTF.

The V call is TRBV18, the J call TRBJ2-1; D is undetermined. V was pared by 3 bases and J by 0 bases, with 6 bases between. CDR3 length: 14 amino acids. The germline V gene has CDR1 KGHSH and CDR2 LQKENI. CDR3 in DNA: TGTGCCAGCTCACCTCCTAGCTCCTACAATGAGCAGTTCTTC. This encodes CASSPPSSYNEQFF.

The gene calls are TRBV18 and TRBJ2-6; 10 positions agree with TRBD2. The J segment lost 2 bases and the V segment lost 3 bases, leaving 4 bases of the junction unmatched. The CDR3 is 17 residues long. Germline assignment: CDR1 KGHSH and CDR2 LQKENI. The chain's CDR3 is CASSPSLAGAGANVLTF. CDR3 in DNA: TGTGCCAGCTCACCGTCCCTAGCGGGAGCTGGGGCCAACGTCCTGACTTTC. Full variable domain (outside the CDR3, taken from reference TRBV18 and TRBJ2-6): NAGVMQNPRHLVRRRGQEARLRCSPMKGHSHVYWYRQLPEEGLKFMVYLQKENIIDESGMPKERFSAEFPKEGPSILRIQQVVRGDSAAYFCASSPSLAGAGANVLTFGAGSRLTVL.

This sequence joins TRBV19 and TRBJ1-1; possibly TRBD1 for D (5 bases). V was trimmed by 3 bases and J by 11 bases, leaving 13 bases between them. This CDR3 has 12 amino acids. CDR1 LNHDA and CDR2 SQIVND come from the germline V gene (reference sequence). CDR3 coding DNA: TGTGCCAGTAGTATCAAGGGAGGGGCCGCTTTCTTT. Its translation is CASSIKGGAAFF.

The chain is built from TRBV28 and TRBJ1-5; D not resolved. V was shortened by 5 bases and J by 6 bases, with 2 bases between the two germline ends. This CDR3 region has 10 residues. Germline V gene data show CDR1 as MDHEN and CDR2 as SYDVKM. CDR3 DNA sequence: TGTGCCAGCAGTCTTCAGCCCCAGCATTTT. This gives the protein CASSLQPQHF.

The chain carries TRBV19 and TRBJ1-4, with 9 bases that match TRBD1. The CDR3 extends over 15 amino acids. CDR1 and CDR2 (germline): LNHDA, SQIVND (reference sequence). Losses at the gene ends were 9 bases for V and 0 bases for J; bases not matched to a gene: 5. The CDR3 DNA reads as TGTGCCAGCCGGGACAGGGCTGCAACTAATGAAAAACTGTTTTTT. Its protein is CASRDRAATNEKLFF.

This chain links TRBV5-6 with TRBJ2-3; 7 bases match TRBD2. The CDR3 spans 15 residues. The trim removed 4 bases at V and 4 bases at J, leaving 9 bases unmatched. Germline CDR1 reads SGHDT; CDR2 reads YYEEEE. DNA for the CDR3: TGTGCCAGCAGCAATAGAGGGAGGGCCCCAGATACGCAGTATTTT. Translated: CASSNRGRAPDTQYF.

This clone was observed once. J is TRBJ2-1 and V is TRBV5-6; the D gene is possibly TRBD1 (5 bases). The CDR3 loop spans 15 amino acids. Trimming left V 4 bases short and J 2 bases short, with 13 bases between. Germline V lookup: CDR1 SGHDT, CDR2 YYEEEE. The CDR3 DNA reads as TGTGCCAGCAGCCCCAGGGTCGGCACCTACAATGAGCAGTTCTTC. It yields the protein CASSPRVGTYNEQFF.

The rearrangement joins TRBV3-1 (or the pseudogene TRBV3-2) to TRBJ2-7; the match to TRBD2 covers 7 bases. Per the germline V gene, CDR1 is LGHDT and CDR2 is YNNKEL (reference sequence). Trimming removed 1 base from V and 2 bases from J; junction bases left unmatched: 2. This CDR3 has 14 amino acids. The CDR3 loop reads CASSQGRGAYEQYF. The CDR3 coding sequence is TGTGCCAGCAGCCAAGGTCGGGGGGCCTACGAGCAGTACTTC.

The rearrangement links TRBV9 to TRBJ2-1, with D unclear. This CDR3 has 15 amino acids. CDR1 SGDLS and CDR2 YYNGEE come from the germline V gene. Trimming left V 4 bases short and J 0 bases short, with 11 bases between. The CDR3 reads CASSKTESSYNEQFF. The CDR3 nucleotides are TGTGCCAGCAGCAAGACTGAGAGCTCCTACAATGAGCAGTTCTTC.

CDR3 nucleotide sequence: TGCGCCAGCTCTATGCGGGGCCCCTACAATGAGCAGTTCTTC. Its protein product is CASSMRGPYNEQFF. The chain uses TRBV10-1 and TRBJ2-1, with TRBD2 as a possible D gene (6 bases). Per the germline V gene, CDR1 is WNHNN and CDR2 is SYGVQD (reference sequence). Trimming shortened V by 8 bases and J by 2 bases, and 13 bases separated the two germline ends. This CDR3 is 14 amino acids long.

This rearrangement joins TRBV7-8 to TRBJ1-5; 9 bases are a match to TRBD1. V gave up 4 bases and J gave up 1 base; unmatched junction bases: 8. Per the germline V gene, CDR1 is SGHVS and CDR2 is FQNEAQ. The CDR3 loop spans 17 amino acids. DNA of the CDR3: TGTGCCAGCAGCTCCATGGGGACAGGGAGCAGCAATCAGCCCCAGCATTTT. Its protein is CASSSMGTGSSNQPQHF.

This clone was counted a single time. V and J are TRBV21-1 and TRBJ2-7; the DNA was not used to check the table's D call, TRBD2. TRBV21-1 is given as a pseudogene. The CDR3 spans 18 residues. CDR3 loop: CASPDGATSGLSSYEQYF. CDR3 nucleotide sequence: TGTGCCAGCCCCGATGGGGCTACTAGCGGCTTAAGCTCCTACGAGCAGTACTTC.

This chain connects TRBV7-8 to TRBJ2-7, with 8 bases lining up with TRBD2. Germline CDR1 is SGHVS and CDR2 is FQNEAQ. V shed 6 bases, J shed 4 bases, and the junction held 11 bases outside the gene matches. The CDR3 runs 15 residues. The CDR3 region has the DNA TGTGCCAGCAGGGCCGGGACTAGTGGGGGGTACGAGCAGTACTTC. Translated, it gives CASRAGTSGGYEQYF.

The chain recombines TRBV18 with TRBJ2-5; the D gene is possibly TRBD1 (5 bases). The CDR3 spans 14 residues. The V gene's germline CDR1 is KGHSH and CDR2 LQKENI. Deletions cut 3 bases from V and 1 base from J, with 9 bases between. CDR3 loop: CASSPPGLQETQYF. The DNA for the CDR3 is TGTGCCAGCTCACCCCCAGGGCTCCAAGAGACCCAGTACTTC.